This T cell receptor beta chain was captured by sequencing in a study of metastatic and nonmetastatic thyroid tumors. Thyroid surgery was preceded by no treatment in any patient. General study results and limits: For both blood and tumor, malignant thyroid tumors reportedly showed significantly higher TCR beta diversity than benign nodules did.

As concerns this clone: Its cognate antigen is unknown.

Germline assignment: CDR1 MNHEY and CDR2 SVGEGT. CDR3 length: 11 residues. The ends were cut back, 2 bases at V and 7 bases at J, with 5 bases in the middle. TCRdb ran MiXCR on the PCR reads. The repertoire holds some 41,000 clones, with under 4% as singletons. The TCR sequence derives from a female donor with papillary thyroid cancer or a benign thyroid nodule (not recorded which). Some clones in this sample may be carry-over from other donors' samples. V and J are TRBV6-2 or TRBV6-3 and TRBJ1-2; D is undetermined. Sequenced sample: blood. Here the CDR3 DNA reads TGTGCCAGCAGTTACGGACGTGGCTACACCTTC. This codes for CASSYGRGYTF.